This T cell receptor beta chain was captured in a study of shared clonotypes between healthy human individuals. Sequenced by immunoSEQ multiplex PCR; TCRdb stores in-frame clones only, minus some. The table has around 980,000 clones, more than 75% seen once. Findings and caveats of the study: For sorted subsets, rarefaction showed incomplete sequencing despite large depth. A generally larger estimated richness was seen in naive subsets than in memory subsets. All-four-donor shared clonotypes had higher generation probabilities than non-shared clonotypes did.

A note on this clone: Its antigen is currently unknown.

Sequenced input: memory CD4+ T cells from PBMCs. Subset here: CD45RA-negative fraction. The TCR originated in a young man in good health. Some clones in this sample may be carry-over from other donors' samples.

CDR3 nucleotide sequence: TGCGCCAGCAGCTCACTGACAGGGAACACTGAAGCTTTCTTT. As protein: CASSSLTGNTEAFF. V and J are TRBV4-1 and TRBJ1-1, with TRBD1 as a possible D gene (6 bases). Germline CDR1 is MGHRA and CDR2 is YSYEKL. The CDR3 runs 14 residues. Trimming took off 5 bases at V and 1 base at J, with 11 bases between the two ends.